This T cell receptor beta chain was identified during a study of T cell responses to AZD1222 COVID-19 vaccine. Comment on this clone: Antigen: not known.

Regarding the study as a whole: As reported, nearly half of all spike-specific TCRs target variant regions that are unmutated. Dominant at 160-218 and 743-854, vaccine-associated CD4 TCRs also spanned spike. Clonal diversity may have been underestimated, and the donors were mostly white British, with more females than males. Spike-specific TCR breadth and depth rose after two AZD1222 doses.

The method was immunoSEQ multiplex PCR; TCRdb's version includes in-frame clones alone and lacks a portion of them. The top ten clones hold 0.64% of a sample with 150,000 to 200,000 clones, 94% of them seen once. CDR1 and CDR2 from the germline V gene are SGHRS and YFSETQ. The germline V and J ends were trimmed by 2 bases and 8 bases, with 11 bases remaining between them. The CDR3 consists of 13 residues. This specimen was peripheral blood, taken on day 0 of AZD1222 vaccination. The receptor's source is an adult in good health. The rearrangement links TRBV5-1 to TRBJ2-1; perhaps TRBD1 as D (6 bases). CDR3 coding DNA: TGCGCCAGCAGCTTCACAGGGCTTGATGAGCAGTTCTTC. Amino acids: CASSFTGLDEQFF.